Listed here are 19 T cell receptor beta chains from one sample, sequenced in a study of blood T cell repertoires in COVID-19. Data came from immunoSEQ multiplex PCR; TCRdb stores just in-frame clones and leaves some out. This table has about 220,000 clones, around 84% appearing once. Source material: peripheral blood. Every receptor here comes from a woman aged 55-69 years who had recovered from COVID-19.

V and J are TRBV7-3 and TRBJ1-2, with D perhaps matching TRBD1 (6 bases). In germline, CDR1 is SGHTA, CDR2 FQGTGA. The CDR3 has 14 amino acids. The V gene lost 2 bases and the J gene lost 4 bases, with 11 bases spanning the gap. The DNA for the CDR3 is TGTGCCAGCAGCTTAGGGGGCGCTGGCTATGGCTACACCTTC. Amino acid sequence: CASSLGGAGYGYTF.

The J gene is TRBJ2-4, the V gene TRBV4-1; possible D gene TRBD2, 5 bases. Per the germline V gene, CDR1 is MGHRA and CDR2 is YSYEKL. This CDR3 region has 19 residues. The ends were cut back, 3 bases at V and 0 bases at J, with 21 bases in the middle. The CDR3 is CASSHPAERAGLAKNIQYF. The CDR3 DNA reads TGCGCCAGCAGCCATCCGGCCGAAAGGGCGGGCTTAGCCAAAAACATTCAGTACTTC.

V is TRBV5-1 and J is TRBJ1-3; weak D call: TRBD1 (5 bases). There are 15 residues in the CDR3. The V end was cut by 2 bases, the J end by 1 base, with 10 bases between. From germline, CDR1 is SGHRS and CDR2 YFSETQ. The CDR3, as DNA: TGCGCCAGCAGCTTTGACAGTCAGTCTGGAAACACCATATATTTT. Translated: CASSFDSQSGNTIYF.

The chain couples TRBV27 to TRBJ1-2; TRBD1 aligns across 9 bases. The trim removed 6 bases at V and 7 bases at J, leaving 3 bases unmatched. The CDR3 extends over 12 amino acids. Looked up from germline, CDR1 is MNHEY and CDR2 is SMNVEV (reference sequence). CDR3 sequence reads: CASSTGGGGYTF. CDR3 coding DNA: TGTGCCAGCAGCACAGGGGGCGGTGGCTACACCTTC.

The chain carries TRBV18 and TRBJ1-1; no reliable D call. The CDR3 length is 14 residues. V was cut by 3 bases and J by 2 bases, with 10 bases left in between. Germline CDR1 and CDR2: KGHSH and LQKENI. CDR3: CASSPDGLNTEAFF. The CDR3 region has the DNA TGTGCCAGCTCACCGGACGGACTCAACACTGAAGCTTTCTTT.

The chain has TRBV6-1 and TRBJ1-5, with D unclear. CDR1 and CDR2 (germline): MNHNS, SASEGT. The length of the CDR3 is 15 residues. V shed 3 bases and J shed 6 bases, with 15 bases lying between them. The CDR3 nucleotides read TGTGCCAGCAGTGAGAGGGCGGTTTTAAGTCAGCCCCAGCATTTT. This gives the protein CASSERAVLSQPQHF.

CDR3: CASSRGSQETQYF. The CDR3 nucleotides are TGTGCCAGCAGCCGCGGGAGCCAAGAGACCCAGTACTTC. The chain has TRBV5-6 and TRBJ2-5, with 7 bases identical to TRBD2. The V gene's germline CDR1 is SGHDT and CDR2 YYEEEE. V was pared by 4 bases and J by 1 base, with 1 base of the junction left unmatched. The CDR3 spans 13 residues. The full variable domain, with the rest looked up from reference TRBV5-6 and TRBJ2-5, is DAGVTQSPTHLIKTRGQQVTLRCSPKSGHDTVSWYQQALGQGPQFIFQYYEEEERQRGNFPDRFSGHQFPNYSSELNVNALLLGDSALYLCASSRGSQETQYFGPGTRLLVL.

The chain couples TRBV4-3 to TRBJ1-5; 10 positions agree with TRBD1. The CDR3 is 14 amino acids. Germline V gives CDR1 LGHNA, CDR2 YSLEER. With V trimmed by 3 bases and J by 5 bases, 1 base remained unmatched. In nucleotides, the CDR3 is TGCGCCAGCAGCCAGGACAGGGGGGATCAGCCCCAGCATTTT. Translated: CASSQDRGDQPQHF.

V is TRBV19 and J is TRBJ1-5, with D possibly being TRBD1 (6 bases). V lost 5 bases and J lost 3, with 14 bases in between. CDR1 and CDR2 (germline): LNHDA, SQIVND (reference sequence). CDR3 length: 15 residues. CDR3 coding DNA: TGTGCCAGTAGTCTTTACGACAGGAACAATCAGCCCCAGCATTTT. It is translated as CASSLYDRNNQPQHF.

The chain uses TRBV15 and TRBJ2-1, with 8 bases that match TRBD2. This CDR3 comprises 16 residues. The germline gives CDR1 LNHNV, CDR2 YYDKDF (reference sequence). V lost 5 bases to trimming and J lost 2 bases; unmatched junction nucleotides: 8. CDR3 sequence reads: CATSRKAGDPYNEQFF. In DNA, the CDR3 is TGTGCCACCAGCCGAAAAGCGGGGGACCCCTACAATGAGCAGTTCTTC.

V usage is TRBV5-5 and J usage is TRBJ1-5, with D hard to call. CDR1 SGHKS and CDR2 YYEKEE come from the germline V gene (reference sequence). Trimming took off 4 bases at V and 5 bases at J, with 10 bases between the two ends. The CDR3 has 13 amino acids. The CDR3 region has the DNA TGTGCCAGCAGCCTGGGGTCGGATCAGCCCCAGCATTTT. It yields the protein CASSLGSDQPQHF.

The genes are TRBV18 and TRBJ1-1, with D perhaps matching TRBD1 (5 bases). Trimming took off 3 bases at V and 5 bases at J, with 16 bases between the two ends. This CDR3 has 15 amino acids. CDR1 is KGHSH and CDR2 is LQKENI in the germline V gene. This CDR3 is CASSPGADGLTEAFF. The CDR3 coding sequence is TGTGCCAGCTCACCTGGGGCCGACGGGCTTACTGAAGCTTTCTTT.

The gene calls are TRBV19 and TRBJ1-6; 7 nucleotides agree with TRBD1. The V gene's germline CDR1 is LNHDA and CDR2 SQIVND (reference sequence). CDR3 length equals 13 residues. J lost 7 bases, V lost 6 bases, and 3 bases had no gene match. CDR3 protein: CASRAGGNSPLHF. CDR3 bases: TGTGCCAGTAGGGCAGGGGGAAATTCACCCCTCCACTTT.

This clone is a singleton in its sample. V and J are TRBV14 and TRBJ1-1; D unclear. The CDR3 spans 15 residues. Germline loops: CDR1 SGHDN, CDR2 FVKESK. Trimming cost V 4 bases and J 1 base, with 13 bases left between them. CDR3 bases: TGTGCCAGCAGCCTGTACCAGGACTGGAACACTGAAGCTTTCTTT. Its protein is CASSLYQDWNTEAFF.

This clone was seen a few times. V usage is TRBV10-3 and J usage is TRBJ1-2; the match to TRBD1 covers 8 bases. The CDR3 is 16 amino acids. Losses at the gene ends were 3 bases for V and 6 bases for J; bases not matched to a gene: 12. Germline CDR1 ENHRY, CDR2 SYGVKD. The CDR3 DNA is TGTGCCATCAGTGATTTTGGACAGGGAAGAGGGGATGGCTACACCTTC. Its protein is CAISDFGQGRGDGYTF.

This clone was counted once. This chain links TRBV6-6 with TRBJ1-1; 7 bases agree with TRBD1. V lost 4 bases, J lost 1 base, and 9 bases stayed unmatched. CDR1 is MNHNY, CDR2 SVGAGI, per germline (reference sequence). This CDR3 comprises 16 residues. DNA for the CDR3: TGTGCCAGCAGTTTGACCGGGACAGCTGGGAACACTGAAGCTTTCTTT. Translated: CASSLTGTAGNTEAFF.

CDR3 protein: CASSHRTVGTEAFF. The CDR3 region has the DNA TGTGCCAGCAGTCACCGGACAGTCGGGACTGAAGCTTTCTTT. This rearrangement joins TRBV6-5 to TRBJ1-1, with a possible D match to TRBD1 (6 bases). Germline V gene data show CDR1 as MNHEY and CDR2 as SVGAGI. CDR3 size: 14 residues. V was clipped by 5 bases and J by 5 bases, with 15 bases between them.

The chain couples TRBV7-6 to TRBJ2-7; 11 nucleotides match TRBD2. The CDR3 is made up of 15 amino acids. V trimming: 0 bases; J trimming: 7 bases; junction bases outside the gene matches: 5. CDR1 is SGHVS, CDR2 FNYEAQ, per germline. The DNA for the CDR3 is TGTGCCAGCAGCTTAGCGGTAGCGGGGGGGCGAGAGCAGTACTTC. This encodes CASSLAVAGGREQYF.

This clone was detected once. This chain uses TRBV5-6 with TRBJ1-3; the D is unclear. Germline V gene sequence: CDR1 SGHDT, CDR2 YYEEEE. Trimming took off 4 bases at V and 0 bases at J, with 17 bases between the two ends. The CDR3 consists of 17 residues. In DNA form, the CDR3 reads TGTGCCAGCAGCATCAACAGCCAACCCAGCTCTGGAAACACCATATATTTT. Its protein is CASSINSQPSSGNTIYF.